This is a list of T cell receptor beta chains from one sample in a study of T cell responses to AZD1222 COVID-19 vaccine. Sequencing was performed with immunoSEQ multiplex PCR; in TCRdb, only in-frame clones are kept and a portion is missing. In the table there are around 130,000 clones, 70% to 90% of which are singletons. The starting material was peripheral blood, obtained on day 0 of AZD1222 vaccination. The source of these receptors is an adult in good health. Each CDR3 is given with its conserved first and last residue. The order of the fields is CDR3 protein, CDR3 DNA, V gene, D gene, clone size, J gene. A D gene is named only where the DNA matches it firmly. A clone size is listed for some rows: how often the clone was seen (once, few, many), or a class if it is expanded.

CDR3: CASSITAGAQPQHF; DNA: TGTGCCAGTAGTATCACGGCGGGGGCACAGCCCCAGCATTTT; V: TRBV19; D: NA; size: NA; J: TRBJ1-5
CDR3: CASSNRRASGSPLHF; DNA: TGCGCCAGCAGTAACCGAAGGGCTTCGGGTTCACCCCTCCACTTT; V: TRBV4-1; D: NA; size: NA; J: TRBJ1-6
CDR3: CASSSPGTSVYF; DNA: TGTGCCAGCAGTTCCCCCGGGACTAGTGTGTACTTC; V: TRBV6-5; D: TRBD2; size: NA; J: TRBJ2-7
CDR3: CASSLGGGSVETQYF; DNA: TGTGCCAGCAGCTTAGGTGGCGGGAGTGTCGAGACCCAGTACTTC; V: TRBV7-9; D: TRBD2; size: NA; J: TRBJ2-5
CDR3: CASSTSGSGHGELFF; DNA: TGTGCCAGCAGCACAAGCGGGAGCGGTCACGGGGAGCTGTTTTTT; V: TRBV7-6; D: TRBD2; size: NA; J: TRBJ2-2
CDR3: CASSLSISFVGREAFF; DNA: TGTGCCAGCAGTTTATCGATAAGTTTTGTGGGTCGAGAAGCTTTCTTT; V: TRBV27; D: NA; size: NA; J: TRBJ1-1
CDR3: CASSLGPGQQQETQYF; DNA: TGTGCCAGCAGCTTAGGTCCGGGACAGCAACAAGAGACCCAGTACTTC; V: TRBV7-6; D: TRBD1; size: NA; J: TRBJ2-5
CDR3: CASRVRDRGGDTQYF; DNA: TGTGCCAGTAGGGTTCGTGACAGGGGAGGAGATACGCAGTATTTT; V: TRBV19; D: TRBD1; size: NA; J: TRBJ2-3
CDR3: CASSYGDRYTGELFF; DNA: TGTGCCAGCAGTTACGGGGACAGATACACCGGGGAGCTGTTTTTT; V: TRBV27; D: TRBD1; size: NA; J: TRBJ2-2
CDR3: CASSADRYQPQHF; DNA: TGTGCCAGCAGCGCAGACAGGTATCAGCCCCAGCATTTT; V: TRBV3-1/TRBV3-2; D: NA; size: NA; J: TRBJ1-5
CDR3: CASSLGVSNTGELFF; DNA: TGCGCCAGCAGCTTGGGGGTTTCGAACACCGGGGAGCTGTTTTTT; V: TRBV5-1; D: NA; size: few; J: TRBJ2-2
CDR3: CASRETSGGAETQYF; DNA: TGTGCCAGCAGAGAGACTAGCGGGGGGGCCGAGACCCAGTACTTC; V: TRBV11-2; D: TRBD2; size: NA; J: TRBJ2-5
CDR3: CSAWVGVGLFF; DNA: TGCAGTGCTTGGGTGGGGGTAGGACTGTTTTTT; V: TRBV20-1; D: NA; size: NA; J: TRBJ1-4
CDR3: CSVEESGTAYGYTF; DNA: TGCAGCGTTGAAGAATCCGGGACAGCTTATGGCTACACCTTC; V: TRBV29-1; D: TRBD1; size: NA; J: TRBJ1-2
CDR3: CASSPPGQGPIQAFF; DNA: TGTGCCAGCTCACCACCGGGACAGGGCCCCATACAAGCTTTCTTT; V: TRBV18; D: TRBD1; size: NA; J: TRBJ1-1
CDR3: CASKGQGHFNQPQHF; DNA: TGTGCCAGCAAGGGTCAGGGACACTTTAATCAGCCCCAGCATTTT; V: TRBV28; D: NA; size: NA; J: TRBJ1-5